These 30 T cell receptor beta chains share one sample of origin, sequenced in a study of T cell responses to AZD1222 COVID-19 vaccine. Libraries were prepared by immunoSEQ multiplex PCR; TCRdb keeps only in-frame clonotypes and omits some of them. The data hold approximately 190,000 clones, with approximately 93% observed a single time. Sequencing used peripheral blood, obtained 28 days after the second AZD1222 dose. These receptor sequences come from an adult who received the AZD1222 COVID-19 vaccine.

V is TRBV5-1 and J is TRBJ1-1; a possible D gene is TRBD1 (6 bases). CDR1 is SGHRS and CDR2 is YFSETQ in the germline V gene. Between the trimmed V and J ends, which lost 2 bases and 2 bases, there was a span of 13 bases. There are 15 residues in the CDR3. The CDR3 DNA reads TGCGCCAGCAGCTTCCGGGGACAAGGCAACACTGAAGCTTTCTTT. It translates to CASSFRGQGNTEAFF.

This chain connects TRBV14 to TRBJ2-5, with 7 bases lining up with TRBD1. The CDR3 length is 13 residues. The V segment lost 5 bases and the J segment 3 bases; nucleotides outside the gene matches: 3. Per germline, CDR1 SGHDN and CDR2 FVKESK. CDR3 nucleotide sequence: TGTGCCAGCAGCAGGGGGCTAGAAGAGACCCAGTACTTC. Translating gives CASSRGLEETQYF.

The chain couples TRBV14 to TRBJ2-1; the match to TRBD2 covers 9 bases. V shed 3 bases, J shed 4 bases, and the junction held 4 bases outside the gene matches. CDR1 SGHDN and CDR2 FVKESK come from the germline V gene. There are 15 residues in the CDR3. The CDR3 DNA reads TGTGCCAGCAGCCAGAGACTAGCGGTTTACAATGAGCAGTTCTTC. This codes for CASSQRLAVYNEQFF.

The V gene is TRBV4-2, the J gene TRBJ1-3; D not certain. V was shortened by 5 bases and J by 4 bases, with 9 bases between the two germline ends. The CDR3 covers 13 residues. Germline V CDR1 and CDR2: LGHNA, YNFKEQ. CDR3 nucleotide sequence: TGTGCCAGCAGCACCCGACTCGGAAACACCATATATTTT. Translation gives CASSTRLGNTIYF.

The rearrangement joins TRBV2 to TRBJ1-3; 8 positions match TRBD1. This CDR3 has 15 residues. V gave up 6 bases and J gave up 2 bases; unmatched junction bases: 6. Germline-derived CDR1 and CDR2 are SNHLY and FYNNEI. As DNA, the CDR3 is TGTGCCAGCAGGACAGGGGTGCGGGCTGGAAACACCATATATTTT. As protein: CASRTGVRAGNTIYF.

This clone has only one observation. CDR3 coding DNA: TGTGCCAGCAGCTTAAGGGACAGGGACATTCAGTACTTC. Translating gives CASSLRDRDIQYF. This rearrangement joins TRBV7-6 to TRBJ2-4; TRBD1 matches at 9 bases. Per germline, CDR1 SGHVS and CDR2 FNYEAQ. The CDR3 length is 13 residues. The J segment lost 8 bases and the V segment lost 2 bases, leaving 1 base of the junction unmatched.

The CDR3 nucleotides read TGTGCCAGCAGCCCGTCACACAGGGGGCCCGGGGCTTTCTTT. Its protein product is CASSPSHRGPGAFF. The chain joins TRBV3-1 (or the pseudogene TRBV3-2) to TRBJ1-1, with 9 bases identical to TRBD1. The trim removed 4 bases at V and 11 bases at J, leaving 11 bases unmatched. There are 14 residues in the CDR3. The germline V gene has CDR1 LGHDT and CDR2 YNNKEL (reference sequence).

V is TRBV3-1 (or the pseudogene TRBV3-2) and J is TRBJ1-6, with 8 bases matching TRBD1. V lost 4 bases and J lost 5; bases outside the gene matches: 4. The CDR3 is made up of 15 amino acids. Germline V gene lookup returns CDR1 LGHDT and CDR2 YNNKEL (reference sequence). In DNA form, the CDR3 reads TGTGCCAGCAGCCGCGACAGGGGAGATAATTCACCCCTCCACTTT. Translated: CASSRDRGDNSPLHF.

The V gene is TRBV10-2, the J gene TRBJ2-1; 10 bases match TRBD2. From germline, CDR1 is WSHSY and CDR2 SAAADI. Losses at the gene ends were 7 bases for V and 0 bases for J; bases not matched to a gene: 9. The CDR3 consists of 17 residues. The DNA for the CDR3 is TGCGCCAGCACAGGTAGCGGGGGGACGAGCTCCTACAATGAGCAGTTCTTC. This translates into CASTGSGGTSSYNEQFF.

CDR3: CASSSAGVTDTQYF. In DNA, the CDR3 is TGTGCCAGCAGTTCCGCGGGGGTCACAGATACGCAGTATTTT. The J gene is TRBJ2-3, the V gene TRBV6-6; 7 nucleotides match TRBD2. From germline, CDR1 is MNHNY and CDR2 SVGAGI (reference sequence). The CDR3 has 14 residues. The V and J ends lost 4 bases and 2 bases, in that order; junction bases with no gene match: 3.

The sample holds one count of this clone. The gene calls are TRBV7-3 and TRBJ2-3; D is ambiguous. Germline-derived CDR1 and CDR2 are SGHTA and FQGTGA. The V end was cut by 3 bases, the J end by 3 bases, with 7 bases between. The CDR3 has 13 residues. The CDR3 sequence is CASSFKGTDTQYF. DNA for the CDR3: TGTGCCAGCAGCTTCAAGGGAACAGATACGCAGTATTTT. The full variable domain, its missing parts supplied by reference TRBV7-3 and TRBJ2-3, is GAGVSQTPSNKVTEKGKYVELRCDPISGHTALYWYRQSLGQGPEFLIYFQGTGAADDSGLPNDRFFAVRPEGSVSTLKIQRTERGDSAVYLCASSFKGTDTQYFGPGTRLTVL.

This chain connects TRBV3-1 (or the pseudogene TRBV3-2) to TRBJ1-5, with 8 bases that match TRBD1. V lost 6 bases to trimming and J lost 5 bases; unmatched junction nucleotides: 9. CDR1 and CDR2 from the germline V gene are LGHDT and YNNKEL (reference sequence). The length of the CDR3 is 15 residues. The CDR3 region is CASRATGGADQPQHF. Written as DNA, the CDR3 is TGTGCCAGCAGAGCAACAGGGGGGGCGGATCAGCCCCAGCATTTT.

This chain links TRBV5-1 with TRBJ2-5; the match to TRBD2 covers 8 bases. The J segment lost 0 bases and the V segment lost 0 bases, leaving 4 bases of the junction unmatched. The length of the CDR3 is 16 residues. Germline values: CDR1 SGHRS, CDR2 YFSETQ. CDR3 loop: CASSLVGGGHQETQYF. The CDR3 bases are TGCGCCAGCAGCTTGGTAGGCGGGGGGCACCAAGAGACCCAGTACTTC. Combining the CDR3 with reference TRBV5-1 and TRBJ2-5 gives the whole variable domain KAGVTQTPRYLIKTRGQQVTLSCSPISGHRSVSWYQQTPGQGLQFLFEYFSETQRNKGNFPGRFSGRQFSNSRSEMNVSTLELGDSALYLCASSLVGGGHQETQYFGPGTRLLVL.

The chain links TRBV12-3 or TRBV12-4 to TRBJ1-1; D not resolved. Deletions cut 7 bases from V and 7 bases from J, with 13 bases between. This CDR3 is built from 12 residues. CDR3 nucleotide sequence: TGTGCCAGCACCCTTGCGGGCGTTGAAGCTTTCTTT. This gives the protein CASTLAGVEAFF.

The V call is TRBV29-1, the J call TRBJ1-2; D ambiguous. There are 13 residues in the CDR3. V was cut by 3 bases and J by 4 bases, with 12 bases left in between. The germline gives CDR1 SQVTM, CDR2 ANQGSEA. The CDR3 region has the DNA TGCAGCGTTGAGGGCCGCCCCAGCTATGGCTACACCTTC. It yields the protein CSVEGRPSYGYTF.

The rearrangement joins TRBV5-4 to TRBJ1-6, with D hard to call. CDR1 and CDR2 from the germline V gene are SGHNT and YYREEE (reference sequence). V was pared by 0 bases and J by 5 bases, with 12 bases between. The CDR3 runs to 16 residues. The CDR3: CASSLAGQIDNSPLHF. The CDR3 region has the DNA TGTGCCAGCAGCTTGGCTGGGCAGATCGATAATTCACCCCTCCACTTT. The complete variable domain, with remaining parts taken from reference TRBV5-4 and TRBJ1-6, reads ETGVTQSPTHLIKTRGQQVTLRCSSQSGHNTVSWYQQALGQGPQFIFQYYREEENGRGNFPPRFSGLQFPNYSSELNVNALELDDSALYLCASSLAGQIDNSPLHFGNGTRLTVT.

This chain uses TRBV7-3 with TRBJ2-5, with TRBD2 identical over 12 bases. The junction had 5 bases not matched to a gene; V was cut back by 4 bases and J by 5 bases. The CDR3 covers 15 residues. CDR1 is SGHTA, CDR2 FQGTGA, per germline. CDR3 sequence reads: CASSSYGTSGETQYF. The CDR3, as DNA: TGTGCCAGCAGCTCCTACGGGACTAGCGGGGAGACCCAGTACTTC.

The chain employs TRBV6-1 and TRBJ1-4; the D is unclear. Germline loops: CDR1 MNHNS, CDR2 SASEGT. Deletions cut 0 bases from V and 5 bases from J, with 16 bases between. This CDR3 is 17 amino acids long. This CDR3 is CASSEALHSFPNEKLFF. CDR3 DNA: TGTGCCAGCAGTGAAGCCCTCCACAGTTTCCCCAATGAAAAACTGTTTTTT.

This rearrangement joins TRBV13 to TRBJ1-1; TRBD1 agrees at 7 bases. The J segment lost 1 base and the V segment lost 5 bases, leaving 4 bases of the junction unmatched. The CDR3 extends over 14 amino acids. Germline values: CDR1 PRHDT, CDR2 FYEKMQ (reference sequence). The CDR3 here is CASSPGQWNTEAFF. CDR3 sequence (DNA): TGTGCCAGCAGCCCGGGACAGTGGAACACTGAAGCTTTCTTT.

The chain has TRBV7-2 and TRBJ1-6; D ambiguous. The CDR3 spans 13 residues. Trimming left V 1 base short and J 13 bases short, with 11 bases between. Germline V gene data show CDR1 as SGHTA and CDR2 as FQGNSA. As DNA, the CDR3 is TGTGCCAGCAGCTTAGACCCCCCGGCTCCCCTCCACTTT. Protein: CASSLDPPAPLHF. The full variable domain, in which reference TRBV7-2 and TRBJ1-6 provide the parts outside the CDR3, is GAGVSQSPSNKVTEKGKDVELRCDPISGHTALYWYRQSLGQGLEFLIYFQGNSAPDKSGLPSDRFSAERTGGSVSTLTIQRTQQEDSAVYLCASSLDPPAPLHFGNGTRLTVT.

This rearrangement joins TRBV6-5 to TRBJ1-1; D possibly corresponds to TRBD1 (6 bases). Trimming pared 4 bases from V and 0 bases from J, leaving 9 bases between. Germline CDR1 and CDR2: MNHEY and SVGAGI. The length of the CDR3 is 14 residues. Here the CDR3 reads CASSWTAMNTEAFF. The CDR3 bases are TGTGCCAGCAGTTGGACAGCAATGAACACTGAAGCTTTCTTT.

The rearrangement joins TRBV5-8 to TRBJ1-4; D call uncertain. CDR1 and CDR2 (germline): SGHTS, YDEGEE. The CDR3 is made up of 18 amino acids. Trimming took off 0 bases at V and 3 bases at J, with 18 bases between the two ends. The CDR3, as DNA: TGTGCCAGCAGCTTGGTGGTCTGGGGAGTCGCAGCTAATGAAAAACTGTTTTTT. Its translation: CASSLVVWGVAANEKLFF.

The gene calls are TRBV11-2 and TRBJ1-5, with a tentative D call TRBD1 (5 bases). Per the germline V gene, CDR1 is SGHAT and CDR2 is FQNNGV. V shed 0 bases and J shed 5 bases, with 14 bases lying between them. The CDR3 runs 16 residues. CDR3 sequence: CASSLDNAGSDQPQHF. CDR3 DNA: TGTGCCAGCAGCTTAGATAACGCAGGGAGCGATCAGCCCCAGCATTTT.

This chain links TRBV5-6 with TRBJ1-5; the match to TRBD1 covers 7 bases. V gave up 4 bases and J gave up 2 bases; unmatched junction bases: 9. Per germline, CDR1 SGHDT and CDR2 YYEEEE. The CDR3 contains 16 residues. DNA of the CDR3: TGTGCCAGCAGCCTCTTGAGGGGGCTCGGCAATCAGCCCCAGCATTTT. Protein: CASSLLRGLGNQPQHF.

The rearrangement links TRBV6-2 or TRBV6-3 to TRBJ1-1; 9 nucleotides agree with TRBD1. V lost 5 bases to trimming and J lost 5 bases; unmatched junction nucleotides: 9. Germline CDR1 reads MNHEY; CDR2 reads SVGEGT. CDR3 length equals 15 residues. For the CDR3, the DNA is TGTGCCAGCAGTCCGGGACAGGGAACAAGTACTGAAGCTTTCTTT. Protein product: CASSPGQGTSTEAFF.

CDR3 sequence reads: CASSPPGQGLFSPLHF. The CDR3 region has the DNA TGTGCCAGCTCACCACCGGGACAGGGTCTATTTTCACCCCTCCACTTT. The V call is TRBV18, the J call TRBJ1-6; 9 nucleotides line up with TRBD1. This CDR3 region has 16 residues. The germline V gene encodes CDR1 KGHSH and CDR2 LQKENI. V shed 0 bases, J shed 9 bases, and the junction held 6 bases outside the gene matches.

The CDR3 reads CASSYTTGGELFF. CDR3 nucleotide sequence: TGTGCCAGCAGTTACACCACCGGCGGGGAGCTGTTTTTT. The genes are TRBV6-5 and TRBJ2-2; D gene uncertain. CDR3 length equals 13 residues. The V end lost 2 bases, the J end lost 7 bases, and 8 bases lay between the germline ends. CDR1 and CDR2 (germline): MNHEY, SVGAGI.

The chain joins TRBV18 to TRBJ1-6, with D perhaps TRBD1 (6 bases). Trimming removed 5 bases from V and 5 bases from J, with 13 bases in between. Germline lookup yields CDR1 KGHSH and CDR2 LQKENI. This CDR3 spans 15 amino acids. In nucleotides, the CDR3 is TGTGCCAGCTCATTAGGACAGCCGGATAATTCACCCCTCCACTTT. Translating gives CASSLGQPDNSPLHF.

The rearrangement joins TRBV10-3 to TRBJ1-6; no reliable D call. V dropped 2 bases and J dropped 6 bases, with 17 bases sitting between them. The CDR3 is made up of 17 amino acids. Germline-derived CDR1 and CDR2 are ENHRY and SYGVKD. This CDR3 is CAISEREAGVLNSPLHF. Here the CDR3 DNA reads TGTGCCATCAGTGAGCGGGAGGCTGGGGTCCTTAATTCACCCCTCCACTTT.

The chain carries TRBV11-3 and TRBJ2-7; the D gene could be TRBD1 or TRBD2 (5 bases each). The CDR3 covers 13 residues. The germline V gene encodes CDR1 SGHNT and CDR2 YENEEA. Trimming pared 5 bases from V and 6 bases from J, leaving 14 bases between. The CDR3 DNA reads TGTGCCAGCAGCCAACAGGTCAGCGGCGAGCAGTACTTC. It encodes CASSQQVSGEQYF. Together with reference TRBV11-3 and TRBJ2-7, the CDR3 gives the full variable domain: EAGVVQSPRYKIIEKKQPVAFWCNPISGHNTLYWYLQNLGQGPELLIRYENEEAVDDSQLPKDRFSAERLKGVDSTLKIQPAELGDSAVYLCASSQQVSGEQYFGPGTRLTVT.